This TCR beta chain was recovered during a study of cytomegalovirus exposure and HLA in healthy donors. This clone has a single count. CDR3 size: 15 residues. Germline V gene lookup returns CDR1 SGHDN and CDR2 FVKESK. Trimming removed 2 bases at V and 1 base at J, with 11 bases between. PCR employed 60 Vbeta and 13 Jbeta primers. The repertoire was sequenced with immunoSEQ multiplex PCR; TCRdb's copy has only in-frame clones and lacks some. The repertoire has under 50,000 clones, around 90% of them found once; the top ten carry around 8%. Healthy bone marrow donors formed the donor group. The sequence was obtained from a woman between 35 and 50 years old in good health and CMV-seropositive. The V call is TRBV14, the J call TRBJ1-2; the D gene is possibly TRBD1 (5 bases). Sequenced material: PBMCs. CDR3 coding DNA: TGTGCCAGCAGCCAAAGGACACGCGATAACTATGGCTACACCTTC. Protein sequence: CASSQRTRDNYGYTF. The whole variable domain, remainder taken from reference TRBV14 and TRBJ1-2, is EAGVTQFPSHSVIEKGQTVTLRCDPISGHDNLYWYRRVMGKEIKFLLHFVKESKQDESGMPNNRFLAERTGGTYSTLKVQPAELEDSGVYFCASSQRTRDNYGYTFGSGTRLTVV.